These T cell receptor beta chains were read from a single sample in a study of blood T cell repertoires in COVID-19. This table comes from immunoSEQ multiplex PCR, and its TCRdb copy is limited to in-frame clones, with some not included. The sample carries over 65,000 clones, just under 80% recorded once. The sequencing sample was made of peripheral blood. Receptor source: a man aged 55 to 70 with COVID-19, enrolled during active disease. The CDR3 runs from the conserved cysteine through the conserved F or W. D genes are given only for firm matches.

J gene,D gene,V gene,CDR3 protein
TRBJ1-2,NA,TRBV6-4,CATSQGRGDGYTF
TRBJ2-1,NA,TRBV15,CATSTWAQGGEQFF
TRBJ2-7,NA,TRBV11-2,CASRPVRGGYEQYF
TRBJ1-2,NA,TRBV6-2/TRBV6-3,CASSSLNYGYTF
TRBJ2-1,TRBD1,TRBV6-5,CAGSRQGNEQFF
TRBJ1-2,NA,TRBV6-6,CASRKSRQVYGYTF
TRBJ2-5,TRBD2,TRBV29-1,CSLGGVETQYF
TRBJ2-3,TRBD2,TRBV2,CASVAGGLDTQYF
TRBJ1-1,NA,TRBV19,CASSTPSEKLMNTEAFF
TRBJ1-6,NA,TRBV5-1,CASSLDQAYNSPLHF
TRBJ1-2,NA,TRBV15,CATSADQSPYGYTF
TRBJ2-1,NA,TRBV11-3,CASSPPGRRGRDEQFF
TRBJ2-3,NA,TRBV6-2/TRBV6-3,CASSPGTGTDTQYF
TRBJ1-5,NA,TRBV6-6,CASSYPASNQPQHF
TRBJ1-6,TRBD1,TRBV6-2/TRBV6-3,CASSIPDRWEPLHF
TRBJ2-1,TRBD2,TRBV6-2/TRBV6-3,CASSYGTSGSYNEQFF
TRBJ1-2,NA,TRBV7-3,CASSLRGTNDGYTF
TRBJ1-1,NA,TRBV5-4,CASGPVDTKEAFF
TRBJ2-5,TRBD1,TRBV15,CATSRDGQGTETQYF
TRBJ2-5,TRBD2,TRBV5-1,CASSVDSGGAAETQYF
TRBJ2-1,NA,TRBV27,CASSLSGNEQFF
TRBJ2-5,NA,TRBV5-4,CASSFGLSAGKGETQYF
TRBJ2-3,TRBD1,TRBV19,CASSIDRAGGSDTQYF
TRBJ2-1,TRBD2,TRBV6-6,CASSYKREGSYNEQFF
TRBJ2-5,NA,TRBV19,CATTPSRGPQETQYF
TRBJ2-7,TRBD2,TRBV4-2,CASSQRGTGGIYEQYF
TRBJ2-2,NA,TRBV27,CASSLRVNTGELFF
TRBJ2-1,TRBD1,TRBV24-1,CATSDPGQGGNEQFF
TRBJ1-6,TRBD1,TRBV2,CASTLGQTDNSPLHF
TRBJ2-2,NA,TRBV29-1,CSVEATGFIGELFF
TRBJ2-7,NA,TRBV21-1,CASSPASGQETYEQYF
TRBJ2-7,NA,TRBV19,CASSRRDGAYEQYF
TRBJ1-1,NA,TRBV4-1,CASSSPGVHPEAFF
TRBJ2-1,TRBD1,TRBV7-2,CASSLNGQGNNEQFF
TRBJ2-5,TRBD2,TRBV5-1,CASSLGLAVQETQYF
TRBJ2-7,TRBD1,TRBV6-5,CASGTGELYEQYF
TRBJ1-2,TRBD1,TRBV5-8,CASSARDRAIYGYTF
TRBJ1-3,TRBD1,TRBV29-1,CSVRQGFGNTIYF
TRBJ2-5,NA,TRBV5-4,CASSPGGPETQYF
TRBJ2-2,NA,TRBV7-2,CASSRRVIGELFF
TRBJ1-2,TRBD1,TRBV4-1,CASSPGQGRDYGYTF
TRBJ2-5,NA,TRBV2,CASRLSQETQYF
TRBJ2-5,NA,TRBV4-1,CASSQDGTGTRETQYF
TRBJ2-5,TRBD1,TRBV5-6,CASSEDRGPRETQYF
TRBJ1-1,NA,TRBV5-1,CASSLEGAGISEAFF
TRBJ1-2,TRBD1,TRBV6-5,CASRKQGAGGYTF
TRBJ2-7,NA,TRBV4-1,CASSQGQGSYEQYF
TRBJ1-6,NA,TRBV19,CASTRRGGSLITSLHF
TRBJ2-7,NA,TRBV7-9,CASSSQAGNKIAYF